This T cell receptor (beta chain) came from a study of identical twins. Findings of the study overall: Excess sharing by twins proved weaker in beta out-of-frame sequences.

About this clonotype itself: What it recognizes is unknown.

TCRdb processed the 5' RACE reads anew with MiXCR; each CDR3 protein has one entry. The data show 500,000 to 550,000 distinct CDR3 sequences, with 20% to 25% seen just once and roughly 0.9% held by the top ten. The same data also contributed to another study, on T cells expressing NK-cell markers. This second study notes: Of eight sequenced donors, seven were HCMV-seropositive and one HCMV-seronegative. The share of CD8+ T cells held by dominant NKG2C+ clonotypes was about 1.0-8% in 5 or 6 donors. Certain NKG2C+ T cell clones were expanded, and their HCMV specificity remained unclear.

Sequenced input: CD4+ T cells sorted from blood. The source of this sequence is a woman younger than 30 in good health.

In DNA, the CDR3 is TGCAGTGCTAGGCACACGTACACTGAAGCTTTCTTT. Translated: CSARHTYTEAFF. The chain recombines TRBV20-1 with TRBJ1-1; no firm D call. The germline V gene encodes CDR1 DFQATT and CDR2 SNEGSKA (reference sequence). This CDR3 is built from 12 residues. The germline V and J ends were trimmed by 3 bases and 3 bases, with 8 bases remaining between them.